This T cell receptor beta chain was recovered during a study of blood T cell repertoires in COVID-19. The V gene's germline CDR1 is MNHEY and CDR2 SVGEGT. The CDR3 is 16 amino acids. V was cut by 1 base and J by 0 bases, with 11 bases left in between. Sequencing used immunoSEQ multiplex PCR; TCRdb keeps in-frame clones, though not all of them. The sample consists of some 8,300 clones, less than 90% of them appearing once. The clonotype originates from a man aged 55-75 years with acute or convalescent COVID-19. V is TRBV6-2 or TRBV6-3 and J is TRBJ2-3; a possible D gene is TRBD2 (6 bases). Sequences were obtained from peripheral blood. The CDR3 bases are TGTGCCAGCAGTTACTTGGGACTCCCCAGCACAGATACGCAGTATTTT. Its protein is CASSYLGLPSTDTQYF.